The 2 T cell receptor beta chains listed next were all sequenced from one sample in a study of cytomegalovirus exposure and HLA in healthy donors (TCRdb year 2017). Libraries were prepared through the immunoSEQ multiplex PCR assay. For the multiplex PCR, a mixture combining 60 forward primers for TCR Vbeta segments and 13 reverse primers for TCR Jbeta segments was used. What TCRdb holds here is the immuneACCESS table cut down to in-frame rearrangements. Part of the clones is not present; checked against another copy, under half of the missing clones reflect an unresolved V gene, and the others are unexplained. This sample holds fewer than 200,000 clones; roughly 88% were observed only once. The ten largest make up approximately 1.2% of the sample. Sequencing used PBMCs. The receptor set was obtained from a girl aged 2 to 9 in good health and CMV-seropositive.

Concerning this clone: The sample contains more than one DNA sequence encoding this CDR3. The rearrangement joins TRBV5-1 to TRBJ2-1, with D unresolved. V was trimmed by 0 bases and J by 4 bases, leaving 5 bases between them. The CDR3 contains 13 residues. CDR1 SGHRS and CDR2 YFSETQ come from the germline V gene. The CDR3 protein is CASSLGLYNEQFF. CDR3 sequence (DNA): TGCGCCAGCAGCTTGGGTCTATACAATGAGCAGTTCTTC.

The V gene is TRBV19, the J gene TRBJ1-3; D gene ambiguous. The CDR3 has 14 residues. The germline V gene has CDR1 LNHDA and CDR2 SQIVND (reference sequence). The V gene lost 5 bases and the J gene lost 0 bases, with 8 bases spanning the gap. CDR3 coding DNA: TGTGCCAGTAGTGAGGGCTTCTCTGGAAACACCATATATTTT. Its translation is CASSEGFSGNTIYF.